Sequencing of this T cell receptor (beta chain) was carried out in a study of Graves' ophthalmopathy and Graves' hyperthyroidism (dated by TCRdb to 2016 to 2019). Study-wide context: Peripheral blood samples were taken at the time of initial diagnosis, before any treatment was given. The study used signatures of the TCR beta repertoire to tell Graves' ophthalmopathy apart from Graves' hyperthyroidism and to predict which patients would progress to ophthalmopathy. In total, approximately 130 blood samples were TCR-sequenced: 40 to 45 ophthalmopathy, approximately 80 hyperthyroidism and about 17 hyperthyroidism-to-ophthalmopathy patients. To explore V-J signatures that distinguish ophthalmopathy from hyperthyroidism, a discovery set of about a hundred patients was enrolled, made up of around 40 with ophthalmopathy and 55 to 65 with stable hyperthyroidism. An independent validation cohort was composed of roughly 18 hyperthyroidism patients and some 16 patients who later progressed from hyperthyroidism to ophthalmopathy. In roughly 6 hyperthyroidism patients, the T-cell repertoires found in thyroid tissue were compared with those found in blood. Following sample collection, hyperthyroidism patients were given methimazole at a starting dose of 30 mg daily, and ophthalmopathy patients were given high-dose intravenous methylprednisolone.

This clonotype has only a few counts. Its antigen is still unknown. Per-base quality was not reported, and no clone a single base away is much larger than it. For repertoire sequencing, the TCR beta CDR3 regions were amplified from RNA transcripts. The first round was an RT-PCR using HTBI primers with the Qiagen OneStep RT-PCR kit, and this first round was followed by a second-round multiplex PCR, then size selection and purification. Libraries were sequenced paired-end with 100 bp reads on an Illumina HiSeq2000. In the paper's pipeline: SOAPnuke was used for read processing, and reads with adapters, uncalled bases, a mean Phred below 15, or no exact constant-primer or identifier match were discarded. COPE v1.2.5 was used to merge the high-quality paired reads. Each unique nucleotide sequence was treated as a clonotype, and MiTCR v1.1 was used to align the clonotypes to the IMGT TRB V, D and J references. Only V-J combinations with frequency above 0.0001 were analysed, covering approximately 99% of repertoires. For each V-J combination, a TCR clonal expansion and chaos score was defined as F50 clonal expansion divided by the chaos observed in the TCRdist matrix. Features were reduced by Welch's t-statistics and random forest to around 13 V-J combinations, which fed a naive Bayes classifier. The similarity between thyroid and blood repertoires was quantified using the Morisita-Horn index. Through fastp at Q25 and MiXCR, TCRdb rebuilt clones from the public reads, retaining in-frame beta chains. Entries are consolidated by CDR3 protein sequence, retaining the most common genes and DNA. For this entry, the V and J calls and clone size follow TCRdb and not the study's own pipeline. For this sample there are hundreds of thousands of distinct CDR3 sequences; 40% appear just once. The biggest ten clones account for around 40% of the sample.

The study at large found these results: Among expanded thyroid clonotypes with frequency above 0.001, most also showed up in blood, which suggests that blood repertoires may reflect the thyroid immune response. The 13-signature model separated ophthalmopathy from stable hyperthyroidism with around 90% sensitivity and approximately 83% specificity in cross-validation, and 80%/75% in the test set. No statistical method was used to set the sample size in advance, and the investigators knew which group each participant was assigned to. In validation, the model predicted ophthalmopathy progression with about 71% sensitivity and around 72% specificity; 12 predicted patients were CT-confirmed with GO in a median of approximately six months.

Patients with ophthalmopathy had moderately to severely active disease, with a Clinical Activity Score of 3 or more, a NOSPECS grade of 4 or more, and a disease duration of less than 3 months. Patients with other autoimmune diseases, uncontrolled infections, pregnancy or lactation were excluded. Clinical symptoms, serum thyroxine, TRAb, thyroid ultrasound and orbital computed tomography formed the basis of the diagnosis. PBMCs were isolated from 7.5 to 10 ml of fresh peripheral blood by Ficoll-Paque density gradient centrifugation. Total RNA was extracted using Trizol reagent, and RNA quality was checked on an Agilent 2100 Bioanalyzer. Trimming accounts for 4 bases at V and 5 bases at J, while the number of junction bases matched to no gene is 13. CDR1 and CDR2, looked up from the germline V gene (reference sequence), are MNHNY and SVGAGI. The CDR3 holds 16 amino acids from the cysteine to the phenylalanine. The entry retains the CDR3 DNA only, 48 bases that are in frame from base 1.

The sample comprised peripheral blood. This sequence originates from an adult man with Graves' ophthalmopathy. The sequence links TRBV6-6 to TRBJ2-5; the junction holds 7 bases that match TRBD2. The sequenced DNA: TGTGCCAGCAGTTCACTCCCCCGACTAGCCGGTGAGACCCAGTACTTC. Its translation reads: CASSSLPRLAGETQYF.